This T cell receptor beta chain was identified in a study of shared clonotypes between healthy human individuals. V was clipped by 1 base and J by 7 bases, with 16 bases between them. This CDR3 is built from 14 residues. Germline CDR1 GTSNPN, CDR2 SVGIG (reference sequence). The table came from immunoSEQ multiplex PCR; TCRdb's copy has only in-frame clones and leaves some out. Found here are fewer than 650,000 clones, roughly four fifths of them singletons; the top ten hold over 10%. On this clone: This probably arose from a read error, given a far larger clone one base away. The CDR3 carries no conserved terminal phenylalanine or tryptophan, so it likely arises from a read error.

This chain connects TRBV30 to TRBJ1-2, with a weak D call TRBD1 (6 bases). The source is a woman aged 40 to 50 in good health. Some clones in this sample may be carry-over from other donors' samples. Sequenced input: PBMCs. The CDR3 DNA reads as TGTGCCTGGAGTGCCCCGGGGGCGCAGGTTGGCTACACCTCC. Protein product: CAWSAPGAQVGYTS.